This T cell receptor (beta chain) was profiled in a study of cytomegalovirus exposure and HLA in healthy donors. Overall study findings and caveats: Data from an earlier analysis indicated that most TCR beta V segments were productive either about 90% or about 30% of the time. TRBV6-2, TRBV6-3 and some other V segments were excluded as indistinguishable.

The table lists this clone with a count of one. What it binds is not known. The PCR used 60 Vbeta and 13 Jbeta primers. Measured with immunoSEQ multiplex PCR; TCRdb has only the in-frame clones, and not every one. The sample carries roughly 180,000 clones, about 81% recorded once. The CDR3 consists of 17 residues. CDR1 is SGHVS and CDR2 is FNYEAQ in the germline V gene. Trimming removed 5 bases at V and 5 bases at J, with 22 bases between. The sequencing sample was made of PBMCs. The clonotype was recovered from a woman aged 18 to 35 in good health and CMV-seropositive. The chain has TRBV7-6 and TRBJ2-1; maybe TRBD2 (7 bases). CDR3 DNA sequence: TGTGCCAGCAGCAGATATAGGTTCGGGGGGCGAGACAATGAGCAGTTCTTC. The encoded protein is CASSRYRFGGRDNEQFF.